This entry is about one T cell receptor beta chain. The record originates from a study of blood T cell repertoires in COVID-19. Study information: Acute and convalescent COVID-19 samples came from the United States, Italy and Spain.

In the authors' methods: Estimated nucleated cell counts came from reference gene primer amplification. Measured with immunoSEQ multiplex PCR; TCRdb has only the in-frame clones, and not every one. V and J calls and clone size are given by that table; D and trimming were obtained from the DNA. This table has approximately 89,000 clones, about 83% appearing once. V lost 2 bases, J lost 7 bases, and 8 bases lay in between. CDR3 length: 12 amino acids. This clonotype was sampled from a human donor in a cohort sampled during active COVID-19. Sequenced input: peripheral blood. This chain connects TRBV12-3 or TRBV12-4 to TRBJ1-2; tentative D call: TRBD1 (5 bases). This CDR3 is CASSLRGSGYTF. CDR3 in DNA: TGTGCCAGCAGTTTAAGGGGTTCTGGCTACACCTTC.